What follows is one TCR beta chain and its context. The antigen is not known. The data derive from a study of T cell responses to AZD1222 COVID-19 vaccine. About the study: Some second doses came at about 4 weeks and others at about 12 weeks; these were pooled.

The germline gives CDR1 SNHLY, CDR2 FYNNEI. J lost 10 bases, V lost 11 bases, and 10 bases had no gene match. This CDR3 region has 13 residues. Findings and limits, study-wide: Only a handful of AZD1222 recipients were seropositive at baseline. After the peak T cell response, and only then, were repertoires sampled. Donors skewed white British and female; clonal diversity was possibly underestimated.

Here immunoSEQ multiplex PCR was the method, and the copy in TCRdb shows in-frame clones only, minus some. The repertoire holds fewer than 45,000 clones, with over 80% as singletons. The sample in question was peripheral blood, obtained on day 0 of AZD1222 vaccination. The gene calls are TRBV2 and TRBJ1-6, with TRBD1 matching 8 bases. This receptor was obtained from an adult in good health. The CDR3 sequence is CAARQGSLSPLHF. The CDR3 DNA follows: TGTGCCGCAAGACAGGGGAGTCTCTCACCCCTCCACTTT.